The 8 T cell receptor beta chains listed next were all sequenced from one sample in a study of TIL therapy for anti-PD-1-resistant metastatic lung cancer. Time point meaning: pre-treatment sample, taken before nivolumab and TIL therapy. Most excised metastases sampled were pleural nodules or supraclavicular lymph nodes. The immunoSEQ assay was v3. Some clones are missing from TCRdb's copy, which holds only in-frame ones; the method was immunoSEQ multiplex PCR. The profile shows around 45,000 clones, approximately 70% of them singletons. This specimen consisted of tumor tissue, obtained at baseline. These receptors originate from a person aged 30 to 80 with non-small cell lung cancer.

DNA for the CDR3: TGTGCCAGCAGTCCTCTAGCGGGGGGCCCAGATACGCAGTATTTT. It translates to CASSPLAGGPDTQYF. The chain has TRBV6-6 and TRBJ2-3; 11 nucleotides agree with TRBD2. Unmatched junction bases numbered 5, after V lost 5 bases and J lost 4 bases. The CDR3 contains 15 residues. Per the germline V gene, CDR1 is MNHNY and CDR2 is SVGAGI (reference sequence).

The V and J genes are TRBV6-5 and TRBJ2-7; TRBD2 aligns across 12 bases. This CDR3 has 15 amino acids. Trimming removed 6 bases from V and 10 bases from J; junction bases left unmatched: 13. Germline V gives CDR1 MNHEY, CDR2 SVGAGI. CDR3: CASRLGGASGGAQYF. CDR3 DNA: TGTGCCAGCAGGTTAGGTGGAGCTAGCGGGGGGGCCCAGTACTTC.

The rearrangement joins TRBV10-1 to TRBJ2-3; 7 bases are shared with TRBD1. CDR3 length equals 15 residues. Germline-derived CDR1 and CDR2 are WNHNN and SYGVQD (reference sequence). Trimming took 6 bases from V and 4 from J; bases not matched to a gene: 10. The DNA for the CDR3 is TGCGCCAGCAGCGACCAAGGGGGCTTCTCAGATACGCAGTATTTT. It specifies CASSDQGGFSDTQYF.

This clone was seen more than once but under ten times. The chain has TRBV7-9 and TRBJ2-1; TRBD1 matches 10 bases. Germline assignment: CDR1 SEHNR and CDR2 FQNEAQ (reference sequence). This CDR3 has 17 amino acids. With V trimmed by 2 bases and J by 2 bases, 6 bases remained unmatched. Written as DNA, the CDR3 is TGTGCCAGCAGCTTACCCGTCGGGACAGGGGCCTACAATGAGCAGTTCTTC. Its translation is CASSLPVGTGAYNEQFF. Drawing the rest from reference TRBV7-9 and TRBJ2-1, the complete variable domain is DTGVSQNPRHKITKRGQNVTFRCDPISEHNRLYWYRQTLGQGPEFLTYFQNEAQLEKSRLLSDRFSAERPKGSFSTLEIQRTEQGDSAMYLCASSLPVGTGAYNEQFFGPGTRLTVL.

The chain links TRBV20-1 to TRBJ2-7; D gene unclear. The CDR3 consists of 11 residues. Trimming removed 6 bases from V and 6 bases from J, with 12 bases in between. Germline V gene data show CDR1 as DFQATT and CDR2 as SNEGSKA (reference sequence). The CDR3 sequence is CSARTLGEQYF. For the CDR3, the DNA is TGCAGTGCGCGGACGTTGGGCGAGCAGTACTTC.

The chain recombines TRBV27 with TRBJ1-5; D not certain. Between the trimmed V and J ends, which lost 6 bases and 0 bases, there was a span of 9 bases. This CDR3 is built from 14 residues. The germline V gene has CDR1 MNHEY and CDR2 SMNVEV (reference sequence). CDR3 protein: CASSFGSSNQPQHF. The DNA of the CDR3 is TGTGCCAGCAGCTTCGGTTCTAGCAATCAGCCCCAGCATTTT.

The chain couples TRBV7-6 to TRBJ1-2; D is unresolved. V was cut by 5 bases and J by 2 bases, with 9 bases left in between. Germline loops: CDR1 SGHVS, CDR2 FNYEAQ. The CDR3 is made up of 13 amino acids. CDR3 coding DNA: TGTGCCAGCAGCCCCGGGGAGAACTATGGCTACACCTTC. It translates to CASSPGENYGYTF.

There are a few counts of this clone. The CDR3 sequence is CASSLEVRGATYYEQYF. The CDR3, as DNA: TGTGCCAGCAGCTTAGAGGTGCGGGGGGCGACTTATTACGAGCAGTACTTC. The J gene is TRBJ2-7, the V gene TRBV11-2; 8 bases are a match to TRBD2. V lost 0 bases, J lost 4 bases, and 11 bases stayed unmatched. In germline, CDR1 is SGHAT, CDR2 FQNNGV. CDR3 length: 17 amino acids.